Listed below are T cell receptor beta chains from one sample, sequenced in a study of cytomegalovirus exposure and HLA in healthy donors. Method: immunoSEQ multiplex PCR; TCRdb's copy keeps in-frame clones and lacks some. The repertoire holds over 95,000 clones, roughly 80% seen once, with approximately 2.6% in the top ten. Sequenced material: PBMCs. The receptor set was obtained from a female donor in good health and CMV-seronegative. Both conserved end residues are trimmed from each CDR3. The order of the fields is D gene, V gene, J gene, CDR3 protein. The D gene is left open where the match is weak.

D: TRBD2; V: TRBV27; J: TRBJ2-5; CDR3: ASRTSGGEETQY
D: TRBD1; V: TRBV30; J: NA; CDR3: AWGDGTGGYEQY
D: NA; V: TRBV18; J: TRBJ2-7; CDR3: ASSPTPGEQY
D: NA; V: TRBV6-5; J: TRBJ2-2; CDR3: ASREVGELF
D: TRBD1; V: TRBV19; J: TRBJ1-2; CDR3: ASSPQKTGGQGYT
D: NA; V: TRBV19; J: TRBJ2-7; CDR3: ASSISARQTYEQY
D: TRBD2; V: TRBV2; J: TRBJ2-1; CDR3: ASRPGGARGQF
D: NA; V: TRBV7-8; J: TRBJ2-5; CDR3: ASSPTTQETQY
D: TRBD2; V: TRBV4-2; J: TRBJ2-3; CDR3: ASSTDGLSGADTQY
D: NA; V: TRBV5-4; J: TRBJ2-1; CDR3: ASSLTGGGAYNEQF
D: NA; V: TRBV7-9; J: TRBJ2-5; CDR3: ASSLRSGEPQETQY
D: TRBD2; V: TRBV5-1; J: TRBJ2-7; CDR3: ASSPWPRGGVGEQY
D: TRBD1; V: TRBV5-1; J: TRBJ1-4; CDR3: ASSYDPTGTDLEKLF
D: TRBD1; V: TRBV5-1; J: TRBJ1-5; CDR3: ASSLDDRVNQPQH
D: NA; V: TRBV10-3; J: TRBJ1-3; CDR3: AINQGGNTIY
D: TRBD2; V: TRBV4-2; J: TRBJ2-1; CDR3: ASSQGTSGGAHEQF
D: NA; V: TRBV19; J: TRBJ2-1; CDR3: ASSIGEIGEQF
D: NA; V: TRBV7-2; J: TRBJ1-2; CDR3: ASSSDNNYGYT
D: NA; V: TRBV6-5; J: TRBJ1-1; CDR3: ASRASLAEAF
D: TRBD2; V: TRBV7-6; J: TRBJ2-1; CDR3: ASSSGFVSGDHNEQF
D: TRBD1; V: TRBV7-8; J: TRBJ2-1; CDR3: ASSERQGAYNEQF
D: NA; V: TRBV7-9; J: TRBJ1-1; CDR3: ASSHRGLWGTNTEAF
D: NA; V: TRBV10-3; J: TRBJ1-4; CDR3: AISGQGHEKLF
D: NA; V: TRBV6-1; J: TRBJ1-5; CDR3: AVTSGSRAQH
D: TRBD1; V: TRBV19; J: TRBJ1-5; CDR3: ATRQGSNQPQH
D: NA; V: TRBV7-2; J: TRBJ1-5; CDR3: ASSLVPGPGQPQH
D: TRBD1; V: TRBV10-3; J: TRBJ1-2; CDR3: AISELGQNYGYT
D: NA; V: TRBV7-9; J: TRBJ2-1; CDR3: ASSLAGGRNEQF
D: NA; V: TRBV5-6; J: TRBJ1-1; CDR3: ASSWGGDTEAF
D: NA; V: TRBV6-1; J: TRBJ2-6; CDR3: ASKPSSGANVLT
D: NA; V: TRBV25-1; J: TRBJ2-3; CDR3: ASSEYKRKSTDTQY
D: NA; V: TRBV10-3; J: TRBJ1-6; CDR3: AISGTNVPNSPLH
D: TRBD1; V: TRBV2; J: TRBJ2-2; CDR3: ASSIDRVEAGELF
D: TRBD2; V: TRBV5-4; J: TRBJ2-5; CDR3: ASTPGGTSGGWETQY
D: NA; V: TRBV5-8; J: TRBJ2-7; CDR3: ASSLAAGRRSYEQY
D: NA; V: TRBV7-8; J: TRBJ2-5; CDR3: ASSFPGGREETQY
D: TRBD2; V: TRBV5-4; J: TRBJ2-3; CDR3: ASSAILSGGFTDTQY
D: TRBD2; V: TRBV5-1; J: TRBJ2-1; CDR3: ASRGGGEHNEQF
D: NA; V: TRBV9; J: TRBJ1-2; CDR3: ASSVAAGPNYGYT
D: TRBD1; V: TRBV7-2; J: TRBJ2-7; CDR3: ASSLGYDRGEQY
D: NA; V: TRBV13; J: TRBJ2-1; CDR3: ASSLSGVHEQF
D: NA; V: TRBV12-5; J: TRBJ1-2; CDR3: ASGLDLGTYYGYT
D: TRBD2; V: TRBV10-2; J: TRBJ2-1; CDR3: ASSRLAGYEQF
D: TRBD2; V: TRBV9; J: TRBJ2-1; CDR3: ASNVAGGSNEQF
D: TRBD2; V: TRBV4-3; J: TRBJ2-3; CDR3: ASSQDRGDTDTQY
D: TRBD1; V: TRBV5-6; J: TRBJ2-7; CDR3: ASSPGTGGYYEQY
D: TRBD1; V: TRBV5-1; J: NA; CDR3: ASSLLGTASYEQY
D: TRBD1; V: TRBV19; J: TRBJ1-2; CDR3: ASRKDRAEYGYT
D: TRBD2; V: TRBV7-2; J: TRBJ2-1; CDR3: ASSPGGSGARNEQF
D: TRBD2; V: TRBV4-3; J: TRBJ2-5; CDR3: ASSRTSGGVQETQY
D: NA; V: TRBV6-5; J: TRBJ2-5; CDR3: ASSYLTEETQY